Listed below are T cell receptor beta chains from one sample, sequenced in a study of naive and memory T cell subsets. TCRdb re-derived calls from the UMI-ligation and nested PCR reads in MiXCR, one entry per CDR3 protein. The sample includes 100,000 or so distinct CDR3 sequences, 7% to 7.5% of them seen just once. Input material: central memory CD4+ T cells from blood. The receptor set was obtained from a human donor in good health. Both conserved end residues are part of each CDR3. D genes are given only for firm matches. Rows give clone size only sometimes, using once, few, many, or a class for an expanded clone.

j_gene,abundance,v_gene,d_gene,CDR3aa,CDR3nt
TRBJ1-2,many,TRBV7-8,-,CASSLGSIGAQGGYTF,TGTGCCAGCAGCTTAGGGTCGATCGGAGCCCAGGGGGGCTACACCTTC
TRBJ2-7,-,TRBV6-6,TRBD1,CASMGQANEQYF,TGTGCCAGTATGGGACAGGCTAACGAGCAGTACTTC
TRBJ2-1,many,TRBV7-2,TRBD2,CASSLLAGGPSGEQFF,TGTGCCAGCAGCTTACTCGCGGGAGGGCCCAGCGGTGAGCAGTTCTTC
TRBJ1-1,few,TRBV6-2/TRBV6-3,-,CASKYKNGQRATEAFF,TGTGCCAGCAAATATAAAAACGGACAGCGGGCAACTGAAGCTTTCTTT
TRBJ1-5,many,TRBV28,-,CASSLLASPQHF,TGTGCCAGCAGTTTGTTGGCGTCACCCCAGCATTTT
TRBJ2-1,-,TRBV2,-,CASSDGYEQFF,TGTGCCAGCAGTGACGGCTATGAGCAGTTCTTC
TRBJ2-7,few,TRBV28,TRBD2,CASSLAGGLGEQYF,TGTGCCAGCAGTTTAGCGGGGGGGCTGGGCGAGCAGTACTTC
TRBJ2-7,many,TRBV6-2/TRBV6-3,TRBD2,CASSYTPGLAPFSYEQYF,TGTGCCAGCAGTTACACTCCGGGACTAGCGCCCTTCTCCTACGAGCAGTACTTC
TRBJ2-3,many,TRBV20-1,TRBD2,CSAREASGKSDTQYF,TGCAGTGCTAGAGAGGCTAGCGGGAAGTCAGATACGCAGTATTTT
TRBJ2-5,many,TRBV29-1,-,CSVRDPGGETQYF,TGCAGCGTCCGGGACCCCGGTGGAGAGACCCAGTACTTC
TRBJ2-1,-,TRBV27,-,CASTRTSAFYNEQFF,TGTGCCAGCACCCGGACCTCTGCCTTCTACAATGAGCAGTTCTTC
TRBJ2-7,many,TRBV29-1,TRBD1,CSVWTGDYEQYF,TGCAGCGTTTGGACAGGGGACTACGAGCAGTACTTC
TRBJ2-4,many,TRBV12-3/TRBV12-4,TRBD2,CASSSRSSGLAKNIQYF,TGTGCCAGCAGTTCTCGATCTAGCGGGCTAGCCAAAAACATTCAGTACTTC
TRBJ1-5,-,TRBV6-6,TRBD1,CASRQGAGSNQPQHF,TGTGCCAGCAGACAGGGGGCAGGTAGCAATCAGCCCCAGCATTTT
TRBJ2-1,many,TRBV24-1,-,CATSDPGVLNEQFF,TGTGCCACCAGTGATCCCGGGGTACTCAATGAGCAGTTCTTC
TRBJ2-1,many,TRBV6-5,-,CASRRTLQSSYNEQFF,TGTGCCAGCAGAAGGACACTCCAGAGCTCCTACAATGAGCAGTTCTTC
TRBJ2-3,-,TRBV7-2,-,CASSLNLVYTQYF,TGTGCCAGCAGCTTAAACCTAGTCTATACGCAGTATTTT
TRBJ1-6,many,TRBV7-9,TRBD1,CASSRGQGFYNSPLHF,TGTGCCAGCAGCCGCGGACAGGGCTTCTATAATTCACCCCTCCACTTT
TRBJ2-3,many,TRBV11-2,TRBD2,CASSFISRGRAQYF,TGTGCCAGCAGCTTTATTTCCCGCGGGAGGGCCCAGTATTTT
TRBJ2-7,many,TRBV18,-,CASSPPSMYEQYF,TGTGCCAGCTCACCACCCAGCATGTACGAGCAGTACTTC
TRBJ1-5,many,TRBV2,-,CASSAVRALRNQPQHF,TGTGCCAGCAGTGCCGTCAGGGCCTTACGAAATCAGCCCCAGCATTTT
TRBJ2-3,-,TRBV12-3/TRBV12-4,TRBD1,CASSSPGTGITDTQYF,TGTGCCAGCAGTTCACCCGGGACAGGGATCACAGATACGCAGTATTTT
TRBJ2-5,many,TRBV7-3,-,CASSLTGRGAQETQYF,TGTGCCAGCAGCTTAACCGGAAGGGGGGCTCAAGAGACCCAGTACTTC
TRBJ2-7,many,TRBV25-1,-,CASSEFDYYEQYF,TGTGCCAGCAGTGAATTTGATTACTACGAGCAGTACTTC
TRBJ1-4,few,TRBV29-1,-,CSVTAGEKLFF,TGCAGCGTTACAGCCGGAGAAAAACTGTTTTTT
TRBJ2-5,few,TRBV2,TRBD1,CASSVQGRETQYF,TGTGCCAGCAGCGTACAGGGGCGGGAGACCCAGTACTTC
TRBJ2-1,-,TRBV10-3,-,CAISAGASSYNEQFF,TGTGCCATCAGTGCAGGGGCTAGCTCCTACAATGAGCAGTTCTTC
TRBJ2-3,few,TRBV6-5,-,CASSYREWGTDTQYF,TGTGCCAGCAGTTATAGGGAGTGGGGCACAGATACGCAGTATTTT
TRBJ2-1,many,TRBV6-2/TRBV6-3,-,CASSTRGNEQFF,TGTGCCAGCAGTACGCGGGGAAATGAGCAGTTCTTC
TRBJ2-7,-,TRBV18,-,CASSPMTGAVRYEQYF,TGTGCCAGCTCACCAATGACCGGGGCTGTTCGGTACGAGCAGTACTTC
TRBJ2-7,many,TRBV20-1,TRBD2,CSAPRASGGYEQYF,TGCAGTGCCCCCCGAGCTAGCGGGGGCTACGAGCAGTACTTC
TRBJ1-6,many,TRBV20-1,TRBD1,CSALSQGAYNSPLHF,TGCAGTGCCCTAAGCCAGGGGGCCTATAATTCACCCCTCCACTTT
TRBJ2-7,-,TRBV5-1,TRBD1,CASSPTGTGYYEQYF,TGCGCCAGCAGCCCCACAGGGACAGGGTATTACGAGCAGTACTTC
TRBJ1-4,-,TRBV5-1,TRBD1,CASRAGTGGPNEKLFF,TGCGCCAGCAGGGCCGGGACAGGGGGCCCTAATGAAAAACTGTTTTTT
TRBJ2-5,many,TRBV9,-,CASSVGSSSGETQYF,TGTGCCAGCAGCGTAGGAAGCTCAAGTGGAGAGACCCAGTACTTC
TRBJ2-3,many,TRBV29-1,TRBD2,CSGLAGVADTQYF,TGCAGCGGATTAGCGGGAGTCGCAGATACGCAGTATTTT
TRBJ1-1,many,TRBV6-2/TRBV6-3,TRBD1,CASTKTPRTGKNTEAFF,TGTGCCAGCACTAAAACTCCACGGACAGGGAAGAACACTGAAGCTTTCTTT
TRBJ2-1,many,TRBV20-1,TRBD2,CSARTSGLDNEQFF,TGCAGTGCCCGGACTAGCGGGCTAGACAATGAGCAGTTCTTC
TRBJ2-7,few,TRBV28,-,CAARGLAYEQYF,TGTGCCGCCCGAGGGCTTGCCTACGAGCAGTACTTC
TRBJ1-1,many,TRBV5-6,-,CASSLLVVRDEAFF,TGTGCCAGCAGCTTGTTAGTGGTTAGAGATGAAGCTTTCTTT
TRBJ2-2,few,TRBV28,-,CASRKVQGGAGELFF,TGTGCCAGCAGAAAGGTGCAGGGCGGTGCCGGGGAGCTGTTTTTT
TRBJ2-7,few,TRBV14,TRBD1,CASSQVTGQFYEQYF,TGTGCCAGCAGCCAAGTCACGGGACAGTTCTACGAGCAGTACTTC
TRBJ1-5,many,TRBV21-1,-,CASSQSGRPNQPQHF,TGTGCCAGCAGCCAGTCGGGGCGGCCCAATCAGCCCCAGCATTTT
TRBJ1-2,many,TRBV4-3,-,CASSQDKRGFYGYTF,TGCGCCAGCAGCCAAGATAAACGGGGATTCTATGGCTACACCTTC
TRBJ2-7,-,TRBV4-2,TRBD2,CASSERGLAGEVGDEQYF,TGTGCCAGCAGCGAACGGGGACTAGCGGGAGAGGTGGGCGACGAGCAGTACTTC
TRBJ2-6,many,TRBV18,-,CASSRTDYSGANVLTF,TGTGCCAGCTCACGGACGGACTACTCTGGGGCCAACGTCCTGACTTTC
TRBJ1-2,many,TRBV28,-,CASSLGDYGYTF,TGTGCCAGCAGTTTAGGGGACTATGGCTACACCTTC
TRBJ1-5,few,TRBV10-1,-,CASSGAGRFCNQPQHF,TGCGCCAGCAGTGGCGCAGGGAGGTTTTGCAATCAGCCCCAGCATTTT
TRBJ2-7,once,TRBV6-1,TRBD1,CTSSGSPGTGSSSYEQYF,TGTACCAGCAGCGGCAGTCCCGGGACAGGGTCGAGCTCCTACGAGCAGTACTTC
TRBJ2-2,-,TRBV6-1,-,CASSRRQGKNTGELFF,TGTGCCAGCAGCCGTCGTCAGGGGAAGAACACCGGGGAGCTGTTTTTT